A single sample gave rise to the 25 T cell receptor beta chains below, sequenced in a study of blood T cell repertoires in COVID-19 (dated by TCRdb to between 2020 and 2021). The library was built by means of the immunoSEQ multiplex PCR assay. TCRdb mirrors the immuneACCESS table, restricted to in-frame sequences. Some clones are absent from its copies; in checked studies, under half trace to an unresolved V gene, and the reason for the others is unknown. This sample comprises under 150,000 clones, approximately 85% of them detected only once. About 6.1% of the sample goes to the ten largest clones. Sequencing was performed on peripheral blood. These receptors came from a woman aged 55-69 years with COVID-19, enrolled during active disease.

V and J are TRBV6-2 or TRBV6-3 and TRBJ2-6; 12 bases line up with TRBD2. Losses at the gene ends were 1 base for V and 4 bases for J; bases not matched to a gene: 5. The germline gives CDR1 MNHEY, CDR2 SVGEGT. This CDR3 is 18 amino acids long. CDR3 protein: CASSYFLAGGLGANVLTF. The CDR3 DNA reads as TGTGCCAGCAGTTACTTCCTAGCGGGGGGGCTCGGGGCCAACGTCCTGACTTTC.

This clone was detected a few times. The chain recombines TRBV19 with TRBJ2-3; 8 bases agree with TRBD2. From germline, CDR1 is LNHDA and CDR2 SQIVND (reference sequence). This CDR3 is 16 amino acids long. Trimming took 1 base from V and 1 from J; bases not matched to a gene: 4. CDR3 sequence (DNA): TGTGCCAGTAGTATAGCGGCTAGCGGGCGCACAGATACGCAGTATTTT. It translates to CASSIAASGRTDTQYF.

The genes are TRBV7-9 and TRBJ1-4; D unresolved. Per germline, CDR1 SEHNR and CDR2 FQNEAQ (reference sequence). V was cut by 5 bases and J by 8 bases, with 18 bases left in between. The CDR3 is 15 residues long. CDR3 coding DNA: TGTGCCAGCAGCCAACGGTCCCTTACGGGGGAAAAACTGTTTTTT. It translates to CASSQRSLTGEKLFF.

This chain links TRBV6-2 or TRBV6-3 with TRBJ1-3; 7 bases agree with TRBD1. Germline CDR1 MNHEY, CDR2 SVGEGT. There are 16 residues in the CDR3. V trimming: 5 bases; J trimming: 4 bases; junction bases outside the gene matches: 11. For the CDR3, the DNA is TGTGCCAGCAGTCGGGACAGCGGATCTCTCGGAAACACCATATATTTT. It is translated as CASSRDSGSLGNTIYF.

The rearrangement uses TRBV24-1 and TRBJ1-3; 7 positions agree with TRBD1. CDR3 length equals 15 residues. Trimming cost V 3 bases and J 4 bases; bases outside gene matches: 5. CDR1 is KGHDR and CDR2 is SFDVKD in the germline V gene. The CDR3 here is CATSDPGQEGNTIYF. The DNA for the CDR3 is TGTGCCACCAGTGATCCCGGACAGGAAGGAAACACCATATATTTT.

The rearrangement uses TRBV5-1 and TRBJ2-7; weak D call: TRBD2 (7 bases). V was pared by 1 base and J by 6 bases, with 17 bases between. The CDR3 is 15 residues long. The germline gives CDR1 SGHRS, CDR2 YFSETQ. CDR3 sequence: CASSLRPDGGREQYF. The DNA of the CDR3 is TGCGCCAGCAGCTTGAGGCCCGACGGGGGGCGCGAGCAGTACTTC.

The J gene is TRBJ1-1, the V gene TRBV19; D is ambiguous. Germline V gives CDR1 LNHDA, CDR2 SQIVND (reference sequence). V lost 5 bases, J lost 7 bases, and 20 bases lay in between. The CDR3 runs 15 residues. The CDR3 sequence is CASSPHPPRELEAFF. The CDR3 DNA reads as TGTGCCAGTAGTCCACACCCCCCCCGGGAACTTGAAGCTTTCTTT.

V gene TRBV9 combines with J gene TRBJ1-1, with D maybe TRBD1 (5 bases). The CDR3 sequence is 12 residues long. The V and J ends lost 8 bases and 7 bases respectively, with 15 bases between them. The germline V gene has CDR1 SGDLS and CDR2 YYNGEE. The CDR3 DNA is TGTGCCAGTCGGGACTTAGCAGGTGAAGCTTTCTTT. This sequence encodes CASRDLAGEAFF.

This clone was seen repeatedly, ten times or more. The CDR3: CASSRSRGVKDQPQHF. CDR3 coding DNA: TGTGCCAGTAGTAGATCCCGGGGGGTAAAGGATCAGCCCCAGCATTTT. This chain connects TRBV19 to TRBJ1-5; possibly TRBD1 for D (5 bases). Germline V gene lookup returns CDR1 LNHDA and CDR2 SQIVND (reference sequence). This CDR3 contains 16 residues. Trimming took off 4 bases at V and 5 bases at J, with 18 bases between the two ends.

The rearrangement joins TRBV7-9 to TRBJ1-5; D is unresolved. The CDR3 is made up of 15 amino acids. Trimming stripped 4 bases from V and 9 bases from J, with 19 bases between. The V gene's germline CDR1 is SEHNR and CDR2 FQNEAQ (reference sequence). The CDR3 coding sequence is TGTGCCAGCAGCTCCGGGTATGACCTACAAAGGCCCCAGCATTTT. Protein product: CASSSGYDLQRPQHF.

Regarding this clone: This specimen includes other DNA sequences encoding the same CDR3. The chain is built from TRBV7-8 and TRBJ2-3, with TRBD2 as a possible D gene (6 bases). Germline V gene lookup returns CDR1 SGHVS and CDR2 FQNEAQ. This CDR3 region has 16 residues. Trimming took off 1 base at V and 2 bases at J, with 13 bases between the two ends. The CDR3 DNA reads TGTGCCAGCAGCTTAGTGTCGGGCGGGGACACAGATACGCAGTATTTT. This translates into CASSLVSGGDTDTQYF.

V is TRBV7-9 and J is TRBJ2-7, with D possibly TRBD1 on 6 matching bases. Germline CDR1 is SEHNR and CDR2 is FQNEAQ (reference sequence). Trimming removed 4 bases at V and 3 bases at J, with 16 bases between. The CDR3 consists of 15 residues. In DNA, the CDR3 is TGTGCCAGCAGCTCATCTCCGGGACAAAGCTACGAGCAGTACTTC. Its translation: CASSSSPGQSYEQYF.

The V call is TRBV2, the J call TRBJ1-2; the D is unclear. V was clipped by 2 bases and J by 5 bases, with 15 bases between them. Per germline, CDR1 SNHLY and CDR2 FYNNEI. CDR3 length: 15 amino acids. CDR3 sequence reads: CASSEFWGGSYGYTF. The CDR3 DNA is TGTGCCAGCAGTGAATTTTGGGGAGGGAGTTATGGCTACACCTTC.

The CDR3: CASSSPPNTQYF. In DNA form, the CDR3 reads TGTGCCAGCAGCTCCCCGCCTAATACGCAGTATTTT. The J gene is TRBJ2-3, the V gene TRBV5-5; D remains unclear. This CDR3 is 12 amino acids long. Germline CDR1 and CDR2: SGHKS and YYEKEE (reference sequence). The germline V and J ends were trimmed by 3 bases and 7 bases, with 9 bases remaining between them.

In its sample, this clone was seen once. V and J are TRBV9 and TRBJ2-3; D may be TRBD1 (5 bases). Trimming removed 3 bases at V and 0 bases at J, with 14 bases between. This CDR3 region has 16 residues. Germline V gene data show CDR1 as SGDLS and CDR2 as YYNGEE. The CDR3: CASSALGAGSTDTQYF. Written as DNA, the CDR3 is TGTGCCAGCAGCGCCCTTGGGGCAGGGAGCACAGATACGCAGTATTTT.

The chain combines TRBV30 with TRBJ1-4; tentatively, D is TRBD1 (6 bases). Germline V gives CDR1 GTSNPN, CDR2 SVGIG (reference sequence). This CDR3 is built from 15 residues. The V gene lost 3 bases and the J gene lost 6 bases, with 17 bases spanning the gap. The CDR3 sequence is CAWSYKGELDEKLFF. CDR3 coding DNA: TGTGCCTGGAGCTATAAGGGGGAATTGGATGAAAAACTGTTTTTT.

The rearrangement joins TRBV24-1 to TRBJ2-7; 10 bases match TRBD1. This CDR3 comprises 13 residues. Germline V CDR1 and CDR2: KGHDR, SFDVKD. The ends lost 9 bases at V and 3 bases at J; junction bases unmatched: 4. The CDR3 reads CATHGTGDYEQYF. CDR3 coding DNA: TGTGCCACCCATGGGACAGGGGACTACGAGCAGTACTTC.

This chain joins TRBV6-6 and TRBJ2-2; 10 nucleotides match TRBD2. This CDR3 spans 18 amino acids. J was trimmed by 0 bases and V by 5 bases; bases with no gene match: 9. In germline, CDR1 is MNHNY, CDR2 SVGAGI (reference sequence). CDR3 region: CASSPRSLAGANTGELFF. The CDR3 DNA is TGTGCCAGCAGTCCCAGATCCCTAGCGGGGGCGAACACCGGGGAGCTGTTTTTT.

The V gene is TRBV7-2, the J gene TRBJ1-1; D uncertain. CDR3 size: 18 residues. The V end was cut by 1 base, the J end by 0 bases, with 18 bases between. CDR1 is SGHTA and CDR2 is FQGNSA in the germline V gene. CDR3 bases: TGTGCCAGCAGCTTAGTTTCCGGAGGTCTCGGGGTGAACACTGAAGCTTTCTTT. It translates to CASSLVSGGLGVNTEAFF.

This rearrangement joins TRBV5-1 to TRBJ2-3, with D possibly TRBD2 on 6 matching bases. The CDR3 is 17 residues long. Trimming pared 0 bases from V and 4 bases from J, leaving 18 bases between. Germline loops: CDR1 SGHRS, CDR2 YFSETQ. The DNA of the CDR3 is TGCGCCAGCAGCTTGGCCGGCATTGCGGGGACCGCAGATACGCAGTATTTT. The encoded protein is CASSLAGIAGTADTQYF.

This clone was seen a handful of times. The rearrangement links TRBV11-3 to TRBJ2-1; 8 nucleotides agree with TRBD1. This CDR3 is built from 17 residues. CDR1 and CDR2 from the germline V gene are SGHNT and YENEEA. The junction had 13 bases not matched to a gene; V was cut back by 6 bases and J by 3 bases. The DNA of the CDR3 is TGTGCCAGCAGTTCAGGGGGCCACTGGACCGTCTACAATGAGCAGTTCTTC. It translates to CASSSGGHWTVYNEQFF.

This clone turned up a few times. The chain has TRBV11-2 and TRBJ2-3; 8 bases match TRBD2. Per germline, CDR1 SGHAT and CDR2 FQNNGV. With V trimmed by 5 bases and J by 2 bases, 15 bases remained unmatched. CDR3 size: 18 residues. As DNA, the CDR3 is TGTGCCAGCAGCCGGCGGTGGCTAGCGGGCCTTTCCACAGATACGCAGTATTTT. As protein: CASSRRWLAGLSTDTQYF. The full variable domain, with the rest looked up from reference TRBV11-2 and TRBJ2-3, is EAGVAQSPRYKIIEKRQSVAFWCNPISGHATLYWYQQILGQGPKLLIQFQNNGVVDDSQLPKDRFSAERLKGVDSTLKIQPAKLEDSAVYLCASSRRWLAGLSTDTQYFGPGTRLTVL.

This clone was seen just once. This chain links TRBV6-1 with TRBJ2-7; D is possibly TRBD2 (5 bases). The CDR3 covers 14 residues. Germline CDR1 is MNHNS and CDR2 is SASEGT. Trimming left V 0 bases short and J 5 bases short, with 11 bases between. The CDR3 nucleotides are TGTGCCAGCAGTGAAGCTCGGGGTTGGGACGAGCAGTACTTC. Amino acid sequence: CASSEARGWDEQYF.

This chain links TRBV29-1 with TRBJ2-7, with 7 bases aligning to TRBD1. The CDR3 has 12 residues. V shed 1 base, J shed 3 bases, and the junction held 0 bases outside the gene matches. The V gene's germline CDR1 is SQVTM and CDR2 ANQGSEA. CDR3 in amino acids: CSVEGDSYEQYF. The CDR3 DNA reads as TGCAGCGTTGAAGGGGACAGCTACGAGCAGTACTTC.

This clone showed up just a few times. J is TRBJ1-1 and V is TRBV10-3, with D tentatively TRBD1 (5 bases). Deletions cut 2 bases from V and 4 bases from J, with 11 bases between. The CDR3 loop spans 14 amino acids. Germline CDR1 and CDR2: ENHRY and SYGVKD. CDR3 protein: CAISEKAGGTEAFF. For the CDR3, the DNA is TGTGCCATCAGTGAGAAGGCGGGGGGCACTGAAGCTTTCTTT.